The 14 T cell receptor beta chains reported below all come from one sample, sequenced in a study of cytomegalovirus exposure and HLA in healthy donors. Primers included in the PCR were 60 Vbeta and 13 Jbeta primers. The repertoire was sequenced with immunoSEQ multiplex PCR; TCRdb's copy has only in-frame clones and lacks some. The data contain roughly 150,000 clones, roughly 80% of them singletons. Sample: PBMCs. The receptors were sampled from a male donor in good health and CMV-seropositive.

This clone was seen once. This CDR3 is CASSSTIGDEQYF. The CDR3 DNA sequence: TGCGCCAGCAGCTCGACTATTGGCGACGAGCAGTACTTC. V gene TRBV5-1 combines with J gene TRBJ2-7, with D maybe TRBD2 (5 bases). CDR3 length: 13 residues. CDR1 and CDR2 from the germline V gene are SGHRS and YFSETQ. V was pared by 3 bases and J by 5 bases, with 12 bases between.

The chain uses TRBV30 and TRBJ2-1, with 9 bases fitting TRBD2. CDR3 size: 17 residues. Trimming cost V 7 bases and J 4 bases; bases outside gene matches: 17. Germline CDR1 GTSNPN, CDR2 SVGIG (reference sequence). CDR3 sequence (DNA): TGTGCCTCTCTAAACCGAATCCCTAGCGGGACATACAATGAGCAGTTCTTC. Its translation: CASLNRIPSGTYNEQFF.

This clone was detected once. In this CDR3 the conserved last residue, phenylalanine or tryptophan, is missing, so a read error is likely. Because the CDR3's place on the DNA is in doubt, the DNA is left out and the CDR3 is given as listed by TCRdb. This CDR3 reads CAWSVGGGLRP. V gene TRBV30 combines with J gene TRBJ1-2. The CDR3 comprises 11 residues, both ends counted. CDR1 and CDR2 (germline): GTSNPN, SVGIG (reference sequence).

In this sample, this clone turned up a few times. V gene TRBV19 combines with J gene TRBJ1-2, with TRBD1 as a possible D gene (6 bases). Germline assignment: CDR1 LNHDA and CDR2 SQIVND (reference sequence). V was cut by 7 bases and J by 7 bases, with 19 bases left in between. This CDR3 spans 14 amino acids. CDR3 residues: CASTDRNRVRGYTF. Here the CDR3 DNA reads TGTGCCAGTACCGACCGGAACAGGGTCCGTGGCTACACCTTC.

The CDR3 loop reads CASRAGTGSNQPQHF. The CDR3 coding sequence is TGTGCCAGTAGGGCGGGGACAGGGAGCAATCAGCCCCAGCATTTT. The chain uses TRBV19 and TRBJ1-5; 9 bases are shared with TRBD1. CDR3 length: 15 residues. The V gene's germline CDR1 is LNHDA and CDR2 SQIVND (reference sequence). Trimming cost V 6 bases and J 1 base; bases outside gene matches: 4.

This clone was recorded once. The V gene is TRBV5-1, the J gene TRBJ2-3; TRBD2 agrees at 10 bases. The trim removed 0 bases at V and 2 bases at J, leaving 6 bases unmatched. The CDR3 covers 17 residues. Germline V gene sequence: CDR1 SGHRS, CDR2 YFSETQ. CDR3 nucleotide sequence: TGCGCCAGCAGCTTGGAGGTAGCGGGGGGAACCACAGATACGCAGTATTTT. It codes for CASSLEVAGGTTDTQYF.

The chain is built from TRBV9 and TRBJ2-3, with 14 bases matching TRBD2. J gave up 6 bases and V 3 bases, and 6 bases lay outside the gene matches. This CDR3 region has 16 residues. CDR1 and CDR2 from the germline V gene are SGDLS and YYNGEE. The CDR3 DNA sequence: TGTGCCAGCAGCGGACTAGCGGGAGGGCATAGGGATACGCAGTATTTT. It yields the protein CASSGLAGGHRDTQYF.

On this clone itself: Other DNA sequences of this sample code for an identical CDR3. The chain couples TRBV5-1 to TRBJ2-7; TRBD1 agrees at 11 bases. The V gene end was trimmed by 0 bases and the J gene end by 3 bases; junction bases not matched to a gene: 5. Germline lookup yields CDR1 SGHRS and CDR2 YFSETQ. CDR3 size: 16 residues. Here the CDR3 DNA reads TGCGCCAGCAGCTTGGCCCCGGGACAGGGGGTCTACGAGCAGTACTTC. Translating it yields CASSLAPGQGVYEQYF.

The rearrangement joins TRBV9 to TRBJ1-5; no firm D call. Germline V CDR1 and CDR2: SGDLS, YYNGEE. CDR3 length equals 15 residues. V was cut by 0 bases and J by 4 bases, with 11 bases left in between. CDR3 sequence reads: CASSVGAGDNQPQHF. For the CDR3, the DNA is TGTGCCAGCAGCGTAGGGGCCGGGGATAATCAGCCCCAGCATTTT.

The V gene is TRBV9, the J gene TRBJ2-1; 11 bases align to TRBD2. The CDR3 extends over 19 amino acids. Per germline, CDR1 SGDLS and CDR2 YYNGEE. Trimming cost V 0 bases and J 0 bases; bases outside gene matches: 8. Here the CDR3 DNA reads TGTGCCAGCAGCGTAGCTAGCGGGGGGCCGTGGAGCTCCTACAATGAGCAGTTCTTC. Protein product: CASSVASGGPWSSYNEQFF.

The chain has TRBV2 and TRBJ2-7; 7 bases match TRBD2. The germline V gene has CDR1 SNHLY and CDR2 FYNNEI. The CDR3 has 13 amino acids. V trimming: 6 bases; J trimming: 2 bases; junction bases outside the gene matches: 4. CDR3 bases: TGTGCCAGCAGGGGAGGGTCCACCTACGAGCAGTACTTC. Its translation is CASRGGSTYEQYF.

The chain combines TRBV5-4 with TRBJ1-6; D possibly corresponds to TRBD1 (5 bases). V lost 1 base to trimming and J lost 4 bases, with 6 bases between them. Per germline, CDR1 SGHNT and CDR2 YYREEE (reference sequence). This CDR3 is built from 14 residues. The DNA of the CDR3 is TGTGCCAGCAGCTTGCAGGGTTATAATTCACCCCTCCACTTT. Translated: CASSLQGYNSPLHF.

CDR3 nucleotide sequence: TGTGCCAGCAGCAAATACAGGACTGAAGCTTTCTTT. Amino acid sequence: CASSKYRTEAFF. This sequence joins TRBV7-2 and TRBJ1-1, with D maybe TRBD1 (5 bases). Looked up from germline, CDR1 is SGHTA and CDR2 is FQGNSA. V was cut by 5 bases and J by 5 bases, with 9 bases left in between. CDR3 length: 12 amino acids.

This rearrangement joins TRBV7-2 to TRBJ2-1; D not certain. The CDR3 consists of 15 residues. Per the germline V gene, CDR1 is SGHTA and CDR2 is FQGNSA. V was clipped by 3 bases and J by 0 bases, with 9 bases between them. CDR3 sequence (DNA): TGTGCCAGCAGCTTCCAGGCTCGCTCCTACAATGAGCAGTTCTTC. Amino acids: CASSFQARSYNEQFF.